This T cell receptor beta chain was identified in a study of CD8 T cells in ankylosing spondylitis. Study-level points and caveats: Significant enrichment of disease-linked clones was reported in matched ankylosing spondylitis synovial fluid. Several highly homologous variants formed a TCR beta motif that appeared characteristic of ankylosing spondylitis blood.

A single record per CDR3 protein comes from TCRdb applying MiXCR to the 5' RACE reads. The data hold about 24,000 distinct CDR3 sequences, with roughly 13% observed a single time. This CDR3 is built from 12 residues. V was cut by 0 bases and J by 6 bases, with 2 bases left in between. Germline V CDR1 and CDR2: SNHLY, FYNNEI. This clonotype was seen a few times. Its antigen is unknown. The sequenced sample was blood. The rearrangement uses TRBV2 and TRBJ2-2, with D unclear. The source is a male donor with ankylosing spondylitis or in good health (not recorded which). The CDR3 DNA reads as TGTGCCAGCAGTGAAGCCCCCGGGGAGCTGTTTTTT. Translation gives CASSEAPGELFF.